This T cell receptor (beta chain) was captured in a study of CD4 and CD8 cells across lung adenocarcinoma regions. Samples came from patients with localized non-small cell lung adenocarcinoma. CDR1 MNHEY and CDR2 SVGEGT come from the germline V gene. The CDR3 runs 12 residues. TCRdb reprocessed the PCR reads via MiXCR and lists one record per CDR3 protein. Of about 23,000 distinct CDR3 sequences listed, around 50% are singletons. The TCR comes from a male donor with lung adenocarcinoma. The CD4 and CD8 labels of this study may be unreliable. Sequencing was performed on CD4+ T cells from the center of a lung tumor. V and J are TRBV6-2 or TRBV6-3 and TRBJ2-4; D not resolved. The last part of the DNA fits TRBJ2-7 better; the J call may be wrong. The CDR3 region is CASSYPENEQYF. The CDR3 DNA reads TGTGCCAGCAGTTACCCGGAAAACGAGCAGTACTTC.